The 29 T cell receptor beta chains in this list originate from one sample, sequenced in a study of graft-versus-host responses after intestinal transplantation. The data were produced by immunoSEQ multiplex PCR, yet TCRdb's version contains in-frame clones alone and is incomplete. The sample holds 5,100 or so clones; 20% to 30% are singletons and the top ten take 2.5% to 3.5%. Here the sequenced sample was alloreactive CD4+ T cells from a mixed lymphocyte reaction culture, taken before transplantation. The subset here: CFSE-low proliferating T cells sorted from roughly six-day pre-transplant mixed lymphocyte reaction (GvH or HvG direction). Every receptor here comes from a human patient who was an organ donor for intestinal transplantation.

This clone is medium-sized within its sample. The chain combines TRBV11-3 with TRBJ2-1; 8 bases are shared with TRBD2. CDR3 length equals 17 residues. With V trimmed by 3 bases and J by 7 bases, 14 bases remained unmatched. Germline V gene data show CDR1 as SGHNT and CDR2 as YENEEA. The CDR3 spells CASSFDFYGGANNEQFF. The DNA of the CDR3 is TGTGCCAGCAGCTTTGATTTTTACGGGGGGGCTAATAATGAGCAGTTCTTC.

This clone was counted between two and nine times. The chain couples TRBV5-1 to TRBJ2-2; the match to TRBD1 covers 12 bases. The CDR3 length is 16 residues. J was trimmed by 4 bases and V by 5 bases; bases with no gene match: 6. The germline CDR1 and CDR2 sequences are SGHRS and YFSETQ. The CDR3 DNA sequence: TGCGCCAGCAGTCCCGGGACAGGGGGCTTCACCGGGGAGCTGTTTTTT. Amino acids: CASSPGTGGFTGELFF.

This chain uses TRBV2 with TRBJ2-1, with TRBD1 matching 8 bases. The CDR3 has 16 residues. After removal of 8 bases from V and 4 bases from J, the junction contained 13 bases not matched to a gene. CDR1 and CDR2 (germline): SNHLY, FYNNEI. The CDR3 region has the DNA TGTGCCAGCGACCCCCTCGGACAGGGACCATACAATGAGCAGTTCTTC. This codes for CASDPLGQGPYNEQFF.

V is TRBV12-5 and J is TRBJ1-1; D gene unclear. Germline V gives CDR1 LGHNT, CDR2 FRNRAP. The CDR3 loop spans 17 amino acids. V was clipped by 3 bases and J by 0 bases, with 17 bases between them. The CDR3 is CASGFGRVVTMNTEAFF. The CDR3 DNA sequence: TGTGCTAGTGGTTTCGGGCGGGTAGTTACCATGAACACTGAAGCTTTCTTT.

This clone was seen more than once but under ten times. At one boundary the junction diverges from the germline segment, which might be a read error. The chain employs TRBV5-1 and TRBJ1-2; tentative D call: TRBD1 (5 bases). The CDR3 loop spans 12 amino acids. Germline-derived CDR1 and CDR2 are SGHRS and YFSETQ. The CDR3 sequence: CASSLRGYGYTF. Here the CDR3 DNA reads TGTGCCAGCAGCTTGAGGGGCTATGGCTACACCTTC.

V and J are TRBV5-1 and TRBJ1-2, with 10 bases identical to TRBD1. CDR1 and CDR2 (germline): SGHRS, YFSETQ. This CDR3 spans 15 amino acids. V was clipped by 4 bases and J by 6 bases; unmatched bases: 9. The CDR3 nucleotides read TGCGCCAGCAGCCTCCCGGGACAGGGGCTTGATGGCTACACCTTC. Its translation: CASSLPGQGLDGYTF.

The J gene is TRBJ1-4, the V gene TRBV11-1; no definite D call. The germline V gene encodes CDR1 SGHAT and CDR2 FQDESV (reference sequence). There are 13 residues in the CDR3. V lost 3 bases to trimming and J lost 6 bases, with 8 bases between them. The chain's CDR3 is CASSLLGDEKLFF. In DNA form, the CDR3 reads TGTGCCAGCAGCTTGTTGGGAGATGAAAAACTGTTTTTT.

The CDR3 protein is CASSLLTGLAGVEQFF. The CDR3 DNA sequence: TGTGCCAGCAGCTTGTTGACGGGACTAGCGGGAGTAGAGCAGTTCTTC. This chain links TRBV5-6 with TRBJ2-1; 14 nucleotides agree with TRBD2. Germline CDR1 SGHDT, CDR2 YYEEEE. After removal of 1 base from V and 10 bases from J, the junction contained 7 bases not matched to a gene. The CDR3 extends over 16 amino acids. The complete variable domain, with remaining parts taken from reference TRBV5-6 and TRBJ2-1, reads DAGVTQSPTHLIKTRGQQVTLRCSPKSGHDTVSWYQQALGQGPQFIFQYYEEEERQRGNFPDRFSGHQFPNYSSELNVNALLLGDSALYLCASSLLTGLAGVEQFFGPGTRLTVL.

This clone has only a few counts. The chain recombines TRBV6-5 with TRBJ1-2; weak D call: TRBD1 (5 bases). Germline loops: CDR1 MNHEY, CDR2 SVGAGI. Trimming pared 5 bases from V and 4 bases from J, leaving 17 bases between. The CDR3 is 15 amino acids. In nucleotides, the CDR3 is TGTGCCAGCAGTCGCGGGGGTAGGGTTCCCTATGGCTACACCTTC. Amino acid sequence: CASSRGGRVPYGYTF.

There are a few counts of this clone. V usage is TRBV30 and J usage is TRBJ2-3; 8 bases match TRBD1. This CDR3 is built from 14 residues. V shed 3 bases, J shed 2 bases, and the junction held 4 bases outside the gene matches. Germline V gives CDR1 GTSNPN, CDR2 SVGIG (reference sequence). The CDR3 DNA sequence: TGTGCCTGGAGCCGGGACAGGATCACAGATACGCAGTATTTT. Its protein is CAWSRDRITDTQYF.

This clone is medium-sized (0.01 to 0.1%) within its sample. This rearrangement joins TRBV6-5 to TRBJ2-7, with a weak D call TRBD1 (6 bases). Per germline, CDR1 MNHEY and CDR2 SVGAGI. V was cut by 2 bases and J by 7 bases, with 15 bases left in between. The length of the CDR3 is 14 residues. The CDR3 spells CASSYGTGMGEQYF. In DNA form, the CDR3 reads TGTGCCAGCAGTTACGGTACAGGGATGGGGGAGCAGTACTTC.

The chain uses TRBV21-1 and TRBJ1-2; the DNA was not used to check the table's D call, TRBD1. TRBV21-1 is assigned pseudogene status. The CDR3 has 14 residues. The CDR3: CASSTRTESYGYTF. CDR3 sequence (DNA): TGTGCCAGCAGCACCCGGACAGAGAGTTATGGCTACACCTTC.

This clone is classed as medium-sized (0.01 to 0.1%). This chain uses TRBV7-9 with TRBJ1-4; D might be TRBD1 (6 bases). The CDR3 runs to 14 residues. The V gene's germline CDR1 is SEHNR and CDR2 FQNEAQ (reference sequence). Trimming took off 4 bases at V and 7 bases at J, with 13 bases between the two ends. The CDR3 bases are TGTGCCAGCAGCTCCAGACAGGTAGTTGAAAAACTGTTTTTT. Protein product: CASSSRQVVEKLFF.

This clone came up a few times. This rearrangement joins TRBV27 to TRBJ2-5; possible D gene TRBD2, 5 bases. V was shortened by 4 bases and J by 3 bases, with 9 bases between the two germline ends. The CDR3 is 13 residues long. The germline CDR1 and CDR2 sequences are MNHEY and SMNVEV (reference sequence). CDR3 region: CASSSAGEETQYF. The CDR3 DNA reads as TGTGCCAGCAGTTCCGCCGGGGAAGAGACCCAGTACTTC.

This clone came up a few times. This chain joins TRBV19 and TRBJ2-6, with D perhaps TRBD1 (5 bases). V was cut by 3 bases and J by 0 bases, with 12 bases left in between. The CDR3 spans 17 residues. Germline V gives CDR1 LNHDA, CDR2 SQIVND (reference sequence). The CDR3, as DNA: TGTGCCAGTAGTATTAGGGGCATGCTCTCTGGGGCCAACGTCCTGACTTTC. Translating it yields CASSIRGMLSGANVLTF.

CDR3 sequence: CARAGNSYEQYF. In nucleotides, the CDR3 is TGTGCCAGAGCGGGAAACTCCTACGAGCAGTACTTC. The chain is built from TRBV2 and TRBJ2-7; TRBD2 aligns across 7 bases. V shed 9 bases, J shed 0 bases, and the junction held 2 bases outside the gene matches. The CDR3 extends over 12 amino acids. CDR1 and CDR2 (germline): SNHLY, FYNNEI.

The CDR3 loop reads CASREQGAGANVLTF. The CDR3 nucleotides are TGTGCCAGCAGAGAGCAGGGGGCTGGGGCCAACGTCCTGACTTTC. This chain connects TRBV28 to TRBJ2-6, with 7 bases that match TRBD1. CDR1 is MDHEN and CDR2 is SYDVKM in the germline V gene. The CDR3 has 15 residues. Trimming took 6 bases from V and 2 from J; bases not matched to a gene: 4.

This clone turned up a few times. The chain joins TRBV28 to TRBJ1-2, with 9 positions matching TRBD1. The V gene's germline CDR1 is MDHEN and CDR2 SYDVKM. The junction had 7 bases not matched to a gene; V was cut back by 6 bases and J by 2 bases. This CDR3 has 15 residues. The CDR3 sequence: CASRSAGTGNYGYTF. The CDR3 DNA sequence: TGTGCCAGCAGGTCCGCCGGGACAGGGAACTATGGCTACACCTTC.

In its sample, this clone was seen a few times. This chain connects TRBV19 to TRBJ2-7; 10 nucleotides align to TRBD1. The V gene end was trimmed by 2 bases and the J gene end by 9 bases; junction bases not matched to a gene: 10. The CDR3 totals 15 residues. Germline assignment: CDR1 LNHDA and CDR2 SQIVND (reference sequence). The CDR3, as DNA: TGTGCCAGTAGTATAAAGACAGGGGGCGCAGGACGGCAGTACTTC. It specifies CASSIKTGGAGRQYF. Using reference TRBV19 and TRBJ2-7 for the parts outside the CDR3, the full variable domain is DGGITQSPKYLFRKEGQNVTLSCEQNLNHDAMYWYRQDPGQGLRLIYYSQIVNDFQKGDIAEGYSVSREKKESFPLTVTSAQKNPTAFYLCASSIKTGGAGRQYFGPGTRLTVT.

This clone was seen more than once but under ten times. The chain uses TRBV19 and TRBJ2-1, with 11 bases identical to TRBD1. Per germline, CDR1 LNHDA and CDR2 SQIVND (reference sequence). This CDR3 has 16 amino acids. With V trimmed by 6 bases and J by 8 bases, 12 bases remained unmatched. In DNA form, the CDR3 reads TGTGCCAGTAGCCAGTGGGACAGGGGGTATAGGGATGAGCAGTTCTTC. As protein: CASSQWDRGYRDEQFF.

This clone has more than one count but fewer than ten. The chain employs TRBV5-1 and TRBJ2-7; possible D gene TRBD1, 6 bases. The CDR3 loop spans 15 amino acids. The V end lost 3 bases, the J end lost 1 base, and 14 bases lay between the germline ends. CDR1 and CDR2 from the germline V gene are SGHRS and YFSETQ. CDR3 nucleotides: TGCGCCAGCAGCTATGGGACACATGGGTCCTACGAGCAGTACTTC. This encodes CASSYGTHGSYEQYF.

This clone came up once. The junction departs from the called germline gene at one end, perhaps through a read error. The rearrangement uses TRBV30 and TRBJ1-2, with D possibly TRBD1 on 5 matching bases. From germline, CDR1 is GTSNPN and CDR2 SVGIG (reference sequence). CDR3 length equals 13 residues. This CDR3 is CARSKTARRGYIF. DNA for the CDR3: TGTGCCCGGAGTAAGACAGCCCGAAGGGGCTACATCTTC. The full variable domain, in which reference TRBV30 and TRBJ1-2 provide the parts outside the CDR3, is SQTIHQWPATLVQPVGSPLSLECTVEGTSNPNLYWYRQAAGRGLQLLFYSVGIGQISSEVPQNLSASRPQDRQFILSSKKLLLSDSGFYLCARSKTARRGYIFGSGTRLTVV.

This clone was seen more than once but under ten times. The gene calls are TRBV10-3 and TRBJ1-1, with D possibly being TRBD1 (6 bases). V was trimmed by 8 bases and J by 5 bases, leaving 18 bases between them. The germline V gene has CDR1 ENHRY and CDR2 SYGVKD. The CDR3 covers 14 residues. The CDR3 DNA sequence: TGTGCCATCGCGGAAAGGACAGTGGGTACTGAAGCTTTCTTT. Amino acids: CAIAERTVGTEAFF.

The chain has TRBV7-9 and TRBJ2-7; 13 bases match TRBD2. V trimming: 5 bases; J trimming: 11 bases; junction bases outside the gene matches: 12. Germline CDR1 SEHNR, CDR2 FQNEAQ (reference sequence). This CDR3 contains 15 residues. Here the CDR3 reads CASSSRGGTSGIKYF. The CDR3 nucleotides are TGTGCCAGCAGCAGTCGAGGGGGGACTAGCGGGATCAAGTACTTC.

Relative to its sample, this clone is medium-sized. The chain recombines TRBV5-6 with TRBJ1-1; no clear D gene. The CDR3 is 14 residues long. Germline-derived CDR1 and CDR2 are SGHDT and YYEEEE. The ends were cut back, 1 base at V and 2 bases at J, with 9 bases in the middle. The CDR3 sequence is CASSLRSVNTEAFF. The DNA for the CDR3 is TGTGCCAGCAGCTTGCGCAGCGTTAACACTGAAGCTTTCTTT. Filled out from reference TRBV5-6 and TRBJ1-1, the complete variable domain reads DAGVTQSPTHLIKTRGQQVTLRCSPKSGHDTVSWYQQALGQGPQFIFQYYEEEERQRGNFPDRFSGHQFPNYSSELNVNALLLGDSALYLCASSLRSVNTEAFFGQGTRLTVV.

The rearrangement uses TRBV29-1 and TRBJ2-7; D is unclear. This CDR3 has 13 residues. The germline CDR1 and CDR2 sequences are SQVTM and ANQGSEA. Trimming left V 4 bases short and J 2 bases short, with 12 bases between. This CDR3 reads CSVVAGLTYEQYF. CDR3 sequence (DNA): TGCAGCGTTGTGGCAGGCTTAACCTACGAGCAGTACTTC.

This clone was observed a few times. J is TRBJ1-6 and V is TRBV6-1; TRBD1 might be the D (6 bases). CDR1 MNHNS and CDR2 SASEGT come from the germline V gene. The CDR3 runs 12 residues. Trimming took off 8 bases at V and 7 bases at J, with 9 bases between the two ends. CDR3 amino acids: CASGRGNSPLHF. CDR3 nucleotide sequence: TGTGCCAGCGGCAGGGGAAATTCACCCCTCCACTTT.

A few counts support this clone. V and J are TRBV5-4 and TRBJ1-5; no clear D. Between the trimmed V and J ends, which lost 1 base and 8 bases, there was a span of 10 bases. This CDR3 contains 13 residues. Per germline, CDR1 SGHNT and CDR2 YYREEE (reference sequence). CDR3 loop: CASSLFPGEPQHF. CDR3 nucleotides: TGTGCCAGCAGCTTGTTTCCCGGGGAGCCCCAGCATTTT.

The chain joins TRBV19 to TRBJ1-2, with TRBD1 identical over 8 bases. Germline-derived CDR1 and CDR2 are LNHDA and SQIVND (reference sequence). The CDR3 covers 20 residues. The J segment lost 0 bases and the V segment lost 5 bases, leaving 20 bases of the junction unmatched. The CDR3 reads CASSSRPLRDRLNANYGYTF. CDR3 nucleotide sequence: TGTGCCAGTAGTTCTCGGCCTTTACGGGACAGGCTAAATGCTAACTATGGCTACACCTTC.